This T cell receptor (beta chain) was identified in a study of Tregs in tolerant kidney transplant recipients. Germline trimming cut 5 bases from V and 5 bases from J; bases unmatched to any gene: 8. The CDR3 consists of 16 residues. The germline V gene encodes CDR1 KGHSH and CDR2 LQKENI. Profiled with immunoSEQ multiplex PCR; TCRdb holds only in-frame clones, not every one. Among tens of thousands of clones, roughly 84% were seen once, and the ten largest hold approximately 4.8%. In the case of this clone: Its antigen is as yet unknown.

Points from the study as a whole: Findings come from small patient numbers and require larger validation. Expanding Tregs on activated donor B cells appeared to best identify donor-specific TCRbeta clones.

V and J are TRBV18 and TRBJ2-5, with 13 bases identical to TRBD2. The source is a human donor in good health. The sample was CD4+ T cells from blood. The CDR3 DNA sequence: TGTGCCAGCTCATTCGGACTAGCGGGAGCGGGGGAGACCCAGTACTTC. The encoded protein is CASSFGLAGAGETQYF.